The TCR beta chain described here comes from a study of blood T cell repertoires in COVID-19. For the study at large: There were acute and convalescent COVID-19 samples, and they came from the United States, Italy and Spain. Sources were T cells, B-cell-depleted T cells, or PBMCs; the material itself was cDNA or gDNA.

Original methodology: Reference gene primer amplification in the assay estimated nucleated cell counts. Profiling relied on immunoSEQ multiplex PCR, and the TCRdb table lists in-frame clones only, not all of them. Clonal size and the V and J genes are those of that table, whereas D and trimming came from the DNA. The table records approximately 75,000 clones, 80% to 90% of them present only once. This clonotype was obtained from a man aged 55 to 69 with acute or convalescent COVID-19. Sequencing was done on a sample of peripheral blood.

The DNA for the CDR3 is TGCAGTGCTAGTAGGGCTAGCGGGCCGACCGGGGAGCTGTTTTTT. Amino acids: CSASRASGPTGELFF. V and J are TRBV20-1 and TRBJ2-2; 8 nucleotides match TRBD2. This CDR3 has 15 amino acids. V gave up 3 bases and J gave up 5 bases; unmatched junction bases: 8. Per germline, CDR1 DFQATT and CDR2 SNEGSKA (reference sequence).